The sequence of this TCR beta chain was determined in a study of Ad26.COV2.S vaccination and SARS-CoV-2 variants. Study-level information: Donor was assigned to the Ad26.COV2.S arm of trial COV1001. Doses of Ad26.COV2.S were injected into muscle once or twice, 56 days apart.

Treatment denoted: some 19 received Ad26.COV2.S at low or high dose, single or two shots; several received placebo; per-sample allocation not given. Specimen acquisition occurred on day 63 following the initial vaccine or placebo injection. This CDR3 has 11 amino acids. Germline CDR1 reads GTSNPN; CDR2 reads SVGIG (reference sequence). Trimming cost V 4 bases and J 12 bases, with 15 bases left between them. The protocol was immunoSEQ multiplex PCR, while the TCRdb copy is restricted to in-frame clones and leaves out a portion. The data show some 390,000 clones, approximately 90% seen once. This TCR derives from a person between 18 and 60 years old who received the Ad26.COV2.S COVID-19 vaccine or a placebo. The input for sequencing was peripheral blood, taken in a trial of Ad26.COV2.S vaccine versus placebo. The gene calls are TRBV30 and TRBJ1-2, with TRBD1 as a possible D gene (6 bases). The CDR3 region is CAWTTGGRHTF. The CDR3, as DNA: TGTGCCTGGACCACCGGGGGGCGGCACACCTTC.